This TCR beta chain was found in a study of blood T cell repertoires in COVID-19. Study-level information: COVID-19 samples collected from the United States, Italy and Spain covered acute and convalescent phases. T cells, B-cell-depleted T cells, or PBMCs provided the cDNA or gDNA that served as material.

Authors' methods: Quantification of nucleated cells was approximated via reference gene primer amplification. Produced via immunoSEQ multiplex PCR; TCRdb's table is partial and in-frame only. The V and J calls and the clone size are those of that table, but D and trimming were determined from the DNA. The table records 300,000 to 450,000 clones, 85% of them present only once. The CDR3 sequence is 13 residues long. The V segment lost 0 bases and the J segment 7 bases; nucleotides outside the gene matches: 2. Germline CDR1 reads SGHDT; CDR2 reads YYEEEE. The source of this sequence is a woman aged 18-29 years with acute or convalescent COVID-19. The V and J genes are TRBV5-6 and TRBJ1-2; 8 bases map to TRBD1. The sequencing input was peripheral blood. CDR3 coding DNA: TGTGCCAGCAGCTTGGGACAGGGGATTGGCTACACCTTC. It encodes CASSLGQGIGYTF.